This TCR beta chain was sequenced in a study of CD8+ T cells in alopecia areata. Study at large: Twice a day, 5 to 10 mg of oral tofacitinib was administered to treated patients.

The CDR3 sequence is 13 residues long. V was pared by 0 bases and J by 5 bases, with 5 bases between. Germline V gene data show CDR1 as MNHEY and CDR2 as SMNVEV (reference sequence). RNA, once extracted, was reverse transcribed into cDNA for use as the sequencing template. The assay was immunoSEQ multiplex PCR, and TCRdb's table has in-frame clones only and misses some. The repertoire holds over 100,000 clones, with approximately 49% as singletons. This sequence originates from a human donor with alopecia areata. Sequences were derived from CD8+ T cells sorted from blood, sampled at week 0. The gene calls are TRBV27 and TRBJ2-1; no clear D. CDR3 in amino acids: CASSLSANNEQFF. CDR3 coding DNA: TGTGCCAGCAGTTTATCAGCGAACAATGAGCAGTTCTTC.